Shown below are 9 T cell receptor beta chains from a single sample sequenced in a study of identical twins. TCRdb re-derived calls from the 5' RACE reads in MiXCR, one entry per CDR3 protein. The top ten clones hold roughly 1.6% of a sample with under 900,000 distinct CDR3 sequences, 12% of them seen once. These data were also reused for a study on yellow fever vaccine responses in identical twins.

The sample consisted of PBMCs. The origin of the receptors is a woman between 18 and 29 years old in good health.

This clonotype was observed a few times. The chain recombines TRBV7-7 with TRBJ2-5, with D possibly matching TRBD1 (5 bases). V was shortened by 5 bases and J by 4 bases, with 11 bases between the two germline ends. The germline V gene has CDR1 SSHAT and CDR2 FNYEAQ (reference sequence). The CDR3 has 13 amino acids. The chain's CDR3 is CASSLRTRETQYF. The CDR3, as DNA: TGTGCCAGCAGCCTGAGGACACGAGAGACCCAGTACTTC.

This clonotype was counted only a few times. The chain recombines TRBV29-1 with TRBJ2-5; TRBD1 aligns across 7 bases. The CDR3 sequence is 15 residues long. With V trimmed by 2 bases and J by 1 base, 7 bases remained unmatched. Germline V gene lookup returns CDR1 SQVTM and CDR2 ANQGSEA. The CDR3 DNA is TGCAGCGTTGAACCTGGACAGGCGATCCAAGAGACCCAGTACTTC. Residues: CSVEPGQAIQETQYF.

This clonotype was observed a few times. The V call is TRBV10-1, the J call TRBJ2-3; D is possibly TRBD1 (5 bases). Looked up from germline, CDR1 is WNHNN and CDR2 is SYGVQD (reference sequence). V was trimmed by 0 bases and J by 7 bases, leaving 8 bases between them. CDR3 length: 13 residues. CDR3: CASSESGRNTQYF. In DNA, the CDR3 is TGCGCCAGCAGTGAGTCGGGGCGAAATACGCAGTATTTT.

This clonotype was counted only a few times. The chain carries TRBV5-1 and TRBJ1-5, with a tentative D call TRBD1 (5 bases). CDR3 length: 15 amino acids. Germline V gives CDR1 SGHRS, CDR2 YFSETQ. V dropped 7 bases and J dropped 2 bases, with 16 bases sitting between them. CDR3 sequence: CASSKGPVGNQPQHF. CDR3 DNA sequence: TGCGCCAGCTCCAAGGGGCCGGTGGGCAATCAGCCCCAGCATTTT.

This clonotype was seen repeatedly, ten times or more. The chain recombines TRBV28 with TRBJ1-1; 9 bases are a match to TRBD1. Germline CDR1 is MDHEN and CDR2 is SYDVKM. V gave up 6 bases and J gave up 5 bases; unmatched junction bases: 10. This CDR3 comprises 15 residues. CDR3 sequence reads: CASRETTGGGTEAFF. The DNA of the CDR3 is TGTGCCAGCAGGGAGACGACAGGGGGAGGGACTGAAGCTTTCTTT.

The V call is TRBV10-3, the J call TRBJ1-1; TRBD1 matches 11 bases. The germline V gene has CDR1 ENHRY and CDR2 SYGVKD. This CDR3 has 17 residues. V was clipped by 4 bases and J by 3 bases; unmatched bases: 10. CDR3 nucleotide sequence: TGTGCCATCAGTGTAACCGGGACAGGGGGTTCGCACACTGAAGCTTTCTTT. Its protein is CAISVTGTGGSHTEAFF.

The table lists this clonotype with a few counts. V usage is TRBV29-1 and J usage is TRBJ2-1; D is unclear. Germline loops: CDR1 SQVTM, CDR2 ANQGSEA. V was pared by 5 bases and J by 1 base, with 9 bases between. The CDR3 has 13 residues. The CDR3 DNA reads TGCAGCGTTCTTGGGGTTTCCTACAATGAGCAGTTCTTC. Protein: CSVLGVSYNEQFF.

The rearrangement joins TRBV5-6 to TRBJ1-6, with no clear D. The CDR3 loop spans 15 amino acids. Germline CDR1 and CDR2: SGHDT and YYEEEE. Trimming cost V 1 base and J 5 bases, with 10 bases left between them. CDR3 nucleotide sequence: TGTGCCAGCAGCTTGTTTCGGCGGAATAATTCACCCCTCCACTTT. This sequence encodes CASSLFRRNNSPLHF. Filled out from reference TRBV5-6 and TRBJ1-6, the complete variable domain reads DAGVTQSPTHLIKTRGQQVTLRCSPKSGHDTVSWYQQALGQGPQFIFQYYEEEERQRGNFPDRFSGHQFPNYSSELNVNALLLGDSALYLCASSLFRRNNSPLHFGNGTRLTVT.

The V call is TRBV20-1, the J call TRBJ2-7; 12 positions agree with TRBD1. Trimming at V came to 1 base and at J to 7 bases, leaving 14 bases not matched to a gene. Germline V gene data show CDR1 as DFQATT and CDR2 as SNEGSKA (reference sequence). The CDR3 spans 17 residues. The chain's CDR3 is CSARGTTWGQGAREQYF. As DNA, the CDR3 is TGCAGTGCTAGAGGTACGACGTGGGGACAGGGGGCGCGGGAGCAGTACTTC.